Below, 8 T cell receptor beta chains from the same sample are listed, as sequenced in a study of OX40 agonist ivuxolimab in advanced cancers. The data were produced by immunoSEQ multiplex PCR, yet TCRdb's version contains in-frame clones alone and is incomplete. The sample includes tens of thousands of clones, roughly nine tenths seen only once; the top ten take around 30%. Sequenced material: CD4+ or CD8+ T cells sorted from blood, taken in a trial of the OX40 agonist ivuxolimab. The source is an adult with an advanced solid tumor such as melanoma, head and neck, liver or kidney cancer.

In its sample, this clone was seen once. The genes are TRBV7-2 and TRBJ2-7; 9 bases align to TRBD1. Germline CDR1 SGHTA, CDR2 FQGNSA. The CDR3 length is 15 residues. V shed 3 bases, J shed 3 bases, and the junction held 6 bases outside the gene matches. The chain's CDR3 is CASSFGTGTLYEQYF. The CDR3 bases are TGTGCCAGCAGCTTCGGGACAGGGACCCTCTACGAGCAGTACTTC.

The chain has TRBV30 and TRBJ1-1; D gene uncertain. The V gene's germline CDR1 is GTSNPN and CDR2 SVGIG (reference sequence). There are 13 residues in the CDR3. V lost 0 bases to trimming and J lost 5 bases, with 10 bases between them. The CDR3 here is CAWSVQERTEAFF. DNA for the CDR3: TGTGCCTGGAGTGTACAAGAGAGGACTGAAGCTTTCTTT.

The CDR3: CASSFTSGGYEQYF. CDR3 sequence (DNA): TGCGCCAGCAGCTTCACCTCGGGAGGGTACGAGCAGTACTTC. The chain links TRBV5-1 to TRBJ2-7; 8 nucleotides match TRBD2. CDR1 and CDR2 (germline): SGHRS, YFSETQ. The ends lost 2 bases at V and 4 bases at J; junction bases unmatched: 5. The CDR3 runs to 14 residues.

The rearrangement joins TRBV7-9 to TRBJ2-6, with 8 bases lining up with TRBD1. The CDR3 runs 15 residues. Unmatched junction bases numbered 4, after V lost 6 bases and J lost 3 bases. Germline V gene sequence: CDR1 SEHNR, CDR2 FQNEAQ (reference sequence). In nucleotides, the CDR3 is TGTGCCAGCAGTCGGACAGGGTTTGGGGCCAACGTCCTGACTTTC. Translation gives CASSRTGFGANVLTF.

V usage is TRBV4-3 and J usage is TRBJ1-1; D may be TRBD1 (5 bases). The CDR3 runs to 16 residues. Germline V lookup: CDR1 LGHNA, CDR2 YSLEER. V was cut by 0 bases and J by 5 bases, with 16 bases left in between. The CDR3 is CASSQEVSGGRTEAFF. In nucleotides, the CDR3 is TGCGCCAGCAGCCAAGAAGTATCCGGGGGTAGAACTGAAGCTTTCTTT.

The chain uses TRBV5-1 and TRBJ2-1, with 8 bases that match TRBD2. CDR1 SGHRS and CDR2 YFSETQ come from the germline V gene. This CDR3 is built from 16 residues. V was clipped by 4 bases and J by 4 bases; unmatched bases: 10. The CDR3 protein is CASSQISGSGYNEQFF. The CDR3 nucleotides read TGCGCCAGCAGCCAGATAAGCGGGAGCGGGTACAATGAGCAGTTCTTC. Full variable domain (rest looked up from reference TRBV5-1 and TRBJ2-1): KAGVTQTPRYLIKTRGQQVTLSCSPISGHRSVSWYQQTPGQGLQFLFEYFSETQRNKGNFPGRFSGRQFSNSRSEMNVSTLELGDSALYLCASSQISGSGYNEQFFGPGTRLTVL.

The CDR3 spells CASSAYESQETQYF. DNA for the CDR3: TGTGCCAGCAGCGCGTATGAATCCCAAGAGACCCAGTACTTC. V usage is TRBV5-5 and J usage is TRBJ2-5; D not resolved. The CDR3 extends over 14 amino acids. Trimming shortened V by 4 bases and J by 1 base, and 11 bases separated the two germline ends. Looked up from germline, CDR1 is SGHKS and CDR2 is YYEKEE (reference sequence).

This clone was seen once. This chain joins TRBV14 and TRBJ1-3, with D unresolved. This CDR3 has 13 amino acids. Germline lookup yields CDR1 SGHDN and CDR2 FVKESK. V shed 5 bases and J shed 6 bases, with 11 bases lying between them. CDR3 sequence reads: CASSAGGINTIYF. Written as DNA, the CDR3 is TGTGCCAGCAGCGCGGGAGGCATAAACACCATATATTTT.